The 29 T cell receptor beta chains below all came from one sample that was sequenced in a study of cytomegalovirus exposure and HLA in healthy donors. In the PCR, 60 Vbeta and 13 Jbeta primers were used. Generated by immunoSEQ multiplex PCR, the TCRdb table keeps only in-frame clones and is missing some. Altogether 55,000 to 80,000 clones are present, over 70% being singletons, with the ten largest covering about 7.6%. Input material: PBMCs. The origin of the receptors is a man aged 60 to 75 in good health and CMV-seropositive.

The CDR3 spells CASTPHGSSTDTQYF. The CDR3 DNA follows: TGCGCCAGCACCCCCCATGGCTCTAGCACAGATACGCAGTATTTT. The rearrangement links TRBV5-1 to TRBJ2-3; D gene uncertain. The V end was cut by 6 bases, the J end by 0 bases, with 14 bases between. The CDR3 loop spans 15 amino acids. From germline, CDR1 is SGHRS and CDR2 YFSETQ.

V and J are TRBV10-3 and TRBJ2-1; 13 nucleotides align to TRBD2. Germline trimming cut 6 bases from V and 13 bases from J; bases unmatched to any gene: 18. The germline CDR1 and CDR2 sequences are ENHRY and SYGVKD. The CDR3 runs 17 residues. Here the CDR3 reads CAIRDSQTLGLAGDQFF. In nucleotides, the CDR3 is TGTGCCATCAGGGATTCACAAACCCTCGGACTAGCGGGGGATCAGTTCTTC.

The V call is TRBV7-9, the J call TRBJ2-3; no clear D gene. V gave up 5 bases and J gave up 5 bases, with 23 bases separating them. This CDR3 is 17 amino acids long. Per the germline V gene, CDR1 is SEHNR and CDR2 is FQNEAQ (reference sequence). Here the CDR3 DNA reads TGTGCCAGCAGCCAGTCTCTTCAAAACAGCCGTGGAGATACGCAGTATTTT. Translation: CASSQSLQNSRGDTQYF.

The chain recombines TRBV7-2 with TRBJ1-4; 7 nucleotides align to TRBD1. This CDR3 spans 14 amino acids. The V gene end was trimmed by 1 base and the J gene end by 17 bases; junction bases not matched to a gene: 13. Looked up from germline, CDR1 is SGHTA and CDR2 is FQGNSA. The CDR3 region is CASSLVGQSRVVFF. DNA of the CDR3: TGTGCCAGCAGCTTAGTGGGACAGTCCCGTGTTGTTTTTTTT.

V gene TRBV29-1 combines with J gene TRBJ2-5; 11 bases agree with TRBD2. V was clipped by 7 bases and J by 4 bases; unmatched bases: 8. CDR1 is SQVTM and CDR2 is ANQGSEA in the germline V gene. CDR3 length: 14 residues. CDR3 bases: TGCAGCGCCTCGGTTAGCGGGGGGGCAGAGACCCAGTACTTC. Translated: CSASVSGGAETQYF.

The V gene is TRBV6-5, the J gene TRBJ1-1, with unresolved D. V lost 8 bases and J 7 bases, leaving 17 bases between the germline ends. CDR1 and CDR2 from the germline V gene are MNHEY and SVGAGI. CDR3 size: 13 residues. The CDR3 sequence is CASPKRNSGEAFF. The CDR3 nucleotides read TGTGCCAGCCCCAAGAGGAATTCGGGTGAAGCTTTCTTT.

The genes are TRBV11-2 and TRBJ2-7; possibly TRBD1 for D (6 bases). CDR3 length: 15 amino acids. Per germline, CDR1 SGHAT and CDR2 FQNNGV. V shed 4 bases and J shed 2 bases, with 15 bases lying between them. CDR3 nucleotides: TGTGCCAGCAGCTCACCAGGGGTTAGGCCCTACGAGCAGTACTTC. It is translated as CASSSPGVRPYEQYF.

This clone was counted once. This chain links TRBV2 with TRBJ1-4, with TRBD1 as a possible D gene (5 bases). The CDR3 contains 15 residues. V shed 6 bases and J shed 0 bases, with 11 bases lying between them. The germline gives CDR1 SNHLY, CDR2 FYNNEI. The CDR3 loop is CASRPRASTNEKLFF. The CDR3 bases are TGTGCCAGCAGGCCCAGGGCTTCAACTAATGAAAAACTGTTTTTT.

The genes are TRBV7-6 and TRBJ2-5, with a weak D call TRBD2 (6 bases). The CDR3 contains 16 residues. V was pared by 5 bases and J by 0 bases, with 16 bases between. From germline, CDR1 is SGHVS and CDR2 FNYEAQ. CDR3 sequence reads: CASSPTSRTNQETQYF. The CDR3 region has the DNA TGTGCCAGCAGCCCTACGTCGCGGACTAACCAAGAGACCCAGTACTTC.

The rearrangement joins TRBV7-9 to TRBJ2-7, with 8 bases aligning to TRBD1. The V gene end was trimmed by 5 bases and the J gene end by 0 bases; junction bases not matched to a gene: 6. The germline CDR1 and CDR2 sequences are SEHNR and FQNEAQ (reference sequence). The CDR3 loop spans 15 amino acids. The CDR3 nucleotides are TGTGCCAGCAGCACCGGGACAGGAACCTCCTACGAGCAGTACTTC. This translates into CASSTGTGTSYEQYF.

The V and J genes are TRBV5-4 and TRBJ2-1; 14 bases match TRBD2. This CDR3 comprises 16 residues. The ends lost 6 bases at V and 2 bases at J; junction bases unmatched: 4. Germline V lookup: CDR1 SGHNT, CDR2 YYREEE (reference sequence). The CDR3 nucleotides read TGTGCCAGCAAAGGGACTAGCGGGGGAGCCTACAATGAGCAGTTCTTC. Translating gives CASKGTSGGAYNEQFF.

The chain couples TRBV7-9 to TRBJ2-7, with D perhaps TRBD1 (5 bases). The germline V gene encodes CDR1 SEHNR and CDR2 FQNEAQ (reference sequence). The CDR3 is made up of 15 amino acids. The V end was cut by 5 bases, the J end by 0 bases, with 14 bases between. The CDR3: CASSPTVGASYEQYF. The CDR3 DNA is TGTGCCAGCAGCCCAACGGTAGGGGCCTCCTACGAGCAGTACTTC.

V is TRBV7-2 and J is TRBJ2-2; 9 nucleotides match TRBD2. CDR3 size: 15 residues. Germline trimming cut 2 bases from V and 9 bases from J; bases unmatched to any gene: 7. CDR1 and CDR2 from the germline V gene are SGHTA and FQGNSA. The CDR3 DNA reads TGTGCCAGCAGCTTACTAGCGGGAACGATAAGGGAGCTGTTTTTT. Protein sequence: CASSLLAGTIRELFF.

This clone appeared a few times. The chain uses TRBV27 and TRBJ2-3, with D possibly matching TRBD1 (6 bases). V was shortened by 8 bases and J by 2 bases, with 11 bases between the two germline ends. Germline CDR1 and CDR2: MNHEY and SMNVEV (reference sequence). CDR3 length: 13 amino acids. The DNA of the CDR3 is TGTGCCAGCCGGACAGTATTCACAGATACGCAGTATTTT. Translating gives CASRTVFTDTQYF.

CDR3 sequence: CASNGARLNQPQHF. CDR3 bases: TGTGCCAGCAACGGAGCACGGCTCAATCAGCCCCAGCATTTT. V gene TRBV6-1 combines with J gene TRBJ1-5; D is undetermined. The CDR3 runs to 14 residues. V was cut by 7 bases and J by 3 bases, with 13 bases left in between. Looked up from germline, CDR1 is MNHNS and CDR2 is SASEGT.

This rearrangement joins TRBV27 to TRBJ2-3; D is possibly TRBD2 (7 bases). The germline V gene has CDR1 MNHEY and CDR2 SMNVEV (reference sequence). CDR3 size: 14 residues. V lost 2 bases and J 5 bases, leaving 11 bases between the germline ends. CDR3 region: CASSLGGGRDTQYF. The CDR3 DNA reads TGTGCCAGCAGTTTAGGGGGGGGGCGAGATACGCAGTATTTT.

The chain links TRBV4-1 to TRBJ2-2, with a tentative D call TRBD1 (5 bases). The V and J ends lost 3 bases and 4 bases respectively, with 12 bases between them. This CDR3 region has 15 residues. Germline V gene lookup returns CDR1 MGHRA and CDR2 YSYEKL. The chain's CDR3 is CASSHPSGITGELFF. CDR3 DNA sequence: TGCGCCAGCAGCCATCCGTCAGGGATCACCGGGGAGCTGTTTTTT.

The CDR3 nucleotides read TGTGCCAGCAGCTTGGGAGGAGCGGGAGGGAAGGTCAAAAACATTCAGTACTTC. It yields the protein CASSLGGAGGKVKNIQYF. The chain has TRBV7-8 and TRBJ2-4, with 10 bases that match TRBD2. This CDR3 region has 18 residues. Germline V gene lookup returns CDR1 SGHVS and CDR2 FQNEAQ. J was trimmed by 3 bases and V by 3 bases; bases with no gene match: 11.

The chain uses TRBV30 and TRBJ2-7; D gene unclear. Germline V CDR1 and CDR2: GTSNPN, SVGIG (reference sequence). V gave up 0 bases and J gave up 6 bases, with 15 bases separating them. The CDR3 contains 14 residues. The CDR3 DNA is TGTGCCTGGAGTGTACCCGAACTGTCAAGCGAGCAGTACTTC. This encodes CAWSVPELSSEQYF.

V gene TRBV9 combines with J gene TRBJ1-4, with D tentatively TRBD1 (5 bases). This CDR3 region has 15 residues. The germline V gene encodes CDR1 SGDLS and CDR2 YYNGEE. The V gene lost 2 bases and the J gene lost 7 bases, with 15 bases spanning the gap. CDR3 region: CASSVGGIGSEKLFF. The CDR3 nucleotides read TGTGCCAGCAGCGTGGGGGGAATCGGGAGTGAAAAACTGTTTTTT.

The rearrangement links TRBV5-1 to TRBJ1-2; D ambiguous. CDR1 SGHRS and CDR2 YFSETQ come from the germline V gene. The CDR3 sequence is 13 residues long. V lost 2 bases and J 6 bases, leaving 11 bases between the germline ends. This chain's CDR3 is CASSLATVDGYTF. The CDR3 nucleotides read TGCGCCAGCAGCTTAGCCACCGTCGATGGCTACACCTTC.

The chain joins TRBV2 to TRBJ1-2; 7 positions agree with TRBD1. The V segment lost 4 bases and the J segment 0 bases; nucleotides outside the gene matches: 14. There are 18 residues in the CDR3. Germline V CDR1 and CDR2: SNHLY, FYNNEI. The CDR3, as DNA: TGTGCCAGCAGTGGGGAAGGACAGGCCCTTTTAGCTAACTATGGCTACACCTTC. This gives the protein CASSGEGQALLANYGYTF. Full variable domain (remainder filled in from reference TRBV2 and TRBJ1-2): EPEVTQTPSHQVTQMGQEVILRCVPISNHLYFYWYRQILGQKVEFLVSFYNNEISEKSEIFDDQFSVERPDGSNFTLKIRSTKLEDSAMYFCASSGEGQALLANYGYTFGSGTRLTVV.

This clone was counted once. The chain is built from TRBV6-1 and TRBJ2-2, with 7 bases fitting TRBD2. There are 14 residues in the CDR3. Germline V gives CDR1 MNHNS, CDR2 SASEGT. J gave up 6 bases and V 9 bases, and 10 bases lay outside the gene matches. As DNA, the CDR3 is TGTGCCAGTCAAGCGGGGTCGAGTTCCGGGGAGCTGTTTTTT. This sequence encodes CASQAGSSSGELFF.

The J gene is TRBJ2-6, the V gene TRBV13, with D possibly being TRBD1 (6 bases). The CDR3 totals 14 residues. Germline V gene data show CDR1 as PRHDT and CDR2 as FYEKMQ (reference sequence). Between the trimmed V and J ends, which lost 5 bases and 4 bases, there was a span of 9 bases. CDR3 amino acids: CASSPQGGANVLTF. CDR3 sequence (DNA): TGTGCCAGCAGCCCCCAGGGGGGGGCCAACGTCCTGACTTTC.

This chain uses TRBV19 with TRBJ2-2; the D gene is possibly TRBD1 (5 bases). CDR1 LNHDA and CDR2 SQIVND come from the germline V gene (reference sequence). The CDR3 extends over 14 amino acids. The V end was cut by 5 bases, the J end by 0 bases, with 7 bases between. CDR3 residues: CASSGQPNTGELFF. CDR3 coding DNA: TGTGCCAGTAGTGGACAACCGAACACCGGGGAGCTGTTTTTT.

In the case of this clone: At the DNA level, this CDR3 is encoded by other sequences in the same sample as well. This sequence joins TRBV2 and TRBJ2-2; 9 bases align to TRBD1. This CDR3 is 15 amino acids long. V shed 3 bases, J shed 1 base, and the junction held 0 bases outside the gene matches. Germline CDR1 SNHLY, CDR2 FYNNEI. This chain's CDR3 is CASSETGGNTGELFF. CDR3 sequence (DNA): TGTGCCAGCAGTGAGACAGGGGGGAACACCGGGGAGCTGTTTTTT. The complete variable domain, with remaining parts taken from reference TRBV2 and TRBJ2-2, reads EPEVTQTPSHQVTQMGQEVILRCVPISNHLYFYWYRQILGQKVEFLVSFYNNEISEKSEIFDDQFSVERPDGSNFTLKIRSTKLEDSAMYFCASSETGGNTGELFFGEGSRLTVL.

For this clone: Other DNA sequences in the sample encode the same CDR3. This chain links TRBV29-1 with TRBJ2-7; possible D gene TRBD2, 5 bases. The CDR3 extends over 12 amino acids. CDR1 is SQVTM and CDR2 is ANQGSEA in the germline V gene. Trimming stripped 4 bases from V and 2 bases from J, with 9 bases between. The CDR3 protein is CSVGGSTYEQYF. The CDR3 DNA follows: TGCAGCGTTGGAGGGTCAACCTACGAGCAGTACTTC.

The chain uses TRBV6-4 and TRBJ1-1; TRBD1 aligns across 7 bases. V shed 8 bases, J shed 1 base, and the junction held 4 bases outside the gene matches. CDR1 and CDR2 from the germline V gene are MRHNA and SNTAGT. The CDR3 runs to 13 residues. The chain's CDR3 is CASSDRANTEAFF. The CDR3 nucleotides read TGTGCCAGCTCTGACAGGGCGAACACTGAAGCTTTCTTT.

This clone was detected a few times. The chain links TRBV5-1 to TRBJ2-3; 10 bases are shared with TRBD2. The CDR3 is 17 amino acids. CDR1 is SGHRS, CDR2 YFSETQ, per germline. Germline trimming cut 0 bases from V and 3 bases from J; bases unmatched to any gene: 7. CDR3 amino acids: CASSLGGLAGATDTQYF. As DNA, the CDR3 is TGCGCCAGCAGCTTGGGTGGTCTAGCGGGAGCAACAGATACGCAGTATTTT.